This T cell receptor (beta chain) originates from a study of breast tumors, draining lymph nodes, adjacent tissues. General study results and limits: Tumors had less TCR diversity than lymph nodes, more than nontumor tissue.

From germline, CDR1 is LGHNT and CDR2 FRNRAP. Trimming left V 8 bases short and J 7 bases short, with 24 bases between. This CDR3 region has 16 residues. TCRdb reprocessed the multiplex PCR reads with MiXCR, giving one entry per CDR3 protein. The profile covers over 35,000 distinct CDR3 sequences, with 36% appearing a single time and 9.5% to 13% taken by the ten largest. Comment on this clonotype: Its target is unknown.

This TCR was recovered from a female donor with breast cancer. Some clones in this sample may be carry-over from other donors' samples. The J gene is TRBJ2-1, the V gene TRBV12-5, with D possibly being TRBD2 (7 bases). The specimen sequenced was breast tumor tissue. DNA of the CDR3: TGTGCTAGTAGGGGGGGTCGGCGTAGCGGTAAGAATGAGCAGTTCTTC. This codes for CASRGGRRSGKNEQFF.